The clone carrying this TCR beta chain was counted between two and nine times. The sample is drawn from a study of blood T cell repertoires in COVID-19. Under the authors' procedure: Amplification of reference gene primers provided the estimated nucleated cell counts. TCRdb's copy holds only in-frame clones and misses some; the assay was immunoSEQ multiplex PCR. V and J calls plus clone size are reproduced from that table; the DNA served to infer D and trimming. The table includes around 99,000 clones, roughly 90% detected once. Germline CDR1 SEHNR, CDR2 FQNEAQ (reference sequence). The CDR3 length is 17 residues. V was clipped by 7 bases and J by 4 bases; unmatched bases: 13.

Source material: peripheral blood. The receptor was isolated from a middle-aged man with active or convalescent COVID-19. The J gene is TRBJ2-2, the V gene TRBV7-9, with 9 bases matching TRBD1. CDR3 loop: CASTITEGQGGTGELFF. The CDR3 region has the DNA TGTGCCAGCACCATAACAGAGGGACAGGGAGGCACCGGGGAGCTGTTTTTT.